Listed below are T cell receptor beta chains from one sample, sequenced in a study of Graves' ophthalmopathy and Graves' hyperthyroidism. Each CDR3 protein gets one entry after TCRdb re-called the multiplex PCR reads with MiXCR. The table has about 370,000 distinct CDR3 sequences, about 18% seen once. The sample consisted of peripheral blood. All receptors derive from a woman younger than 30 with Graves' ophthalmopathy. The CDR3 runs from the conserved cysteine through the conserved F or W. The D gene is left open where the match is weak. Clone size is stated in some rows and not others, as once, few, many or a class when expanded.

d_gene: -
abundance: many
j_gene: TRBJ1-5
v_gene: TRBV7-8
CDR3nt: TGTGCCAGCAGCTTAGGGGTAGAGGCAGAAGTTAGCAATCAGCCCCAGCATTTT
CDR3aa: CASSLGVEAEVSNQPQHF

d_gene: -
abundance: few
j_gene: TRBJ1-1
v_gene: TRBV12-3/TRBV12-4
CDR3nt: TGTGCCAGCAGTTTGGGTGGGCACGGAGCTTTCTTT
CDR3aa: CASSLGGHGAFF

d_gene: -
abundance: many
j_gene: TRBJ1-2
v_gene: TRBV11-1
CDR3nt: TGTGCCAGCAGCACCCGGGGTACCTATGGCTACACCTTC
CDR3aa: CASSTRGTYGYTF

d_gene: -
abundance: many
j_gene: TRBJ1-1
v_gene: TRBV28
CDR3nt: TGTGCCAGCAGGGAATCGGACAGATTATTGAACACTGAAGCTTTCTTT
CDR3aa: CASRESDRLLNTEAFF

d_gene: TRBD1
abundance: many
j_gene: TRBJ1-6
v_gene: TRBV18
CDR3nt: TGTGCCAGCTCACGGACAGGGGAGCCCCCCCTCCACTTT
CDR3aa: CASSRTGEPPLHF

d_gene: -
abundance: many
j_gene: TRBJ1-1
v_gene: TRBV20-1
CDR3nt: TGCAGTGCTAGAGATTGGGTCAAAAGGGCTGAAGCTTTCTTT
CDR3aa: CSARDWVKRAEAFF

d_gene: TRBD1
abundance: many
j_gene: TRBJ2-7
v_gene: TRBV24-1
CDR3nt: TGTGCCACCAGTGATACAGGGGGTACCTACGAGCAGTACTTC
CDR3aa: CATSDTGGTYEQYF

d_gene: -
abundance: -
j_gene: TRBJ1-3
v_gene: TRBV18
CDR3nt: TGTGCCAGCTCACCGTCGGGGCGAGTTGGAAACACCATATATTTT
CDR3aa: CASSPSGRVGNTIYF

d_gene: -
abundance: -
j_gene: TRBJ2-1
v_gene: TRBV6-1
CDR3nt: TGTGCCTCTAAAGTCCGGGAAGGGCAAGAGACCCAGTTCTTC
CDR3aa: CASKVREGQETQFF

d_gene: -
abundance: -
j_gene: TRBJ1-1
v_gene: TRBV28
CDR3nt: TGTGCCAGCACGGTAGGGACGAGCACTGAAGCTTTCTTT
CDR3aa: CASTVGTSTEAFF

d_gene: TRBD2
abundance: many
j_gene: TRBJ2-7
v_gene: TRBV28
CDR3nt: TGTGCCAGCCGGACTAGCGGGAAATACGAGCAGTACTTC
CDR3aa: CASRTSGKYEQYF

d_gene: TRBD1
abundance: many
j_gene: TRBJ1-5
v_gene: TRBV12-3/TRBV12-4
CDR3nt: TGTGCCAGCAGAGACAGGGTCAATCAGCCCCAGCATTTT
CDR3aa: CASRDRVNQPQHF

d_gene: -
abundance: many
j_gene: TRBJ1-1
v_gene: TRBV30
CDR3nt: TGTGCCTGGAGTTTCTACCCGAGGGGCGGGACTGAAGCTTTCTTT
CDR3aa: CAWSFYPRGGTEAFF

d_gene: TRBD2
abundance: many
j_gene: TRBJ2-5
v_gene: TRBV7-2
CDR3nt: TGTGCCAGCAGCTTAAGGGGACTAGCGGGGGGGGACACCCAGTACTTC
CDR3aa: CASSLRGLAGGDTQYF

d_gene: TRBD1
abundance: many
j_gene: TRBJ1-3
v_gene: TRBV7-2
CDR3nt: TGTGCCAGCGGGGACAGATATGGAAACACCATATATTTT
CDR3aa: CASGDRYGNTIYF

d_gene: TRBD1
abundance: many
j_gene: TRBJ1-2
v_gene: TRBV19
CDR3nt: TGTGCCGCCTTAGACAGGGAGGCCTATGGCTACACCTTC
CDR3aa: CAALDREAYGYTF

d_gene: -
abundance: -
j_gene: TRBJ2-7
v_gene: TRBV9
CDR3nt: TGTGCCAGCAGCAAACTCGAGGCAGGGGTTTCCTACGAGCAGTACTTC
CDR3aa: CASSKLEAGVSYEQYF

d_gene: -
abundance: many
j_gene: TRBJ1-1
v_gene: TRBV12-3/TRBV12-4
CDR3nt: TGTGCCAGCAGCGCTTTAACAGGGTCCAACACTGAAGCTTTCTTT
CDR3aa: CASSALTGSNTEAFF

d_gene: -
abundance: many
j_gene: TRBJ1-1
v_gene: TRBV27
CDR3nt: TGTGCCAGCAGTCCTTGGGTGGCCTCGAACACTGAAGCTTTCTTT
CDR3aa: CASSPWVASNTEAFF

d_gene: TRBD1
abundance: many
j_gene: TRBJ1-2
v_gene: TRBV12-3/TRBV12-4
CDR3nt: TGTGCCAGCAAAAGGGAGGGGGCAGATGGCTACACCTTC
CDR3aa: CASKREGADGYTF

d_gene: -
abundance: many
j_gene: TRBJ1-1
v_gene: TRBV20-1
CDR3nt: TGCAGTGCTAGAGTTCAGGGAAGACTAACTGAAGCTTTCTTT
CDR3aa: CSARVQGRLTEAFF

d_gene: TRBD2
abundance: once
j_gene: TRBJ2-5
v_gene: TRBV7-9
CDR3nt: TGTGCCAGCAGCTCCCGACTAGCGGGAGATAAAGAGACCCAGTACTTC
CDR3aa: CASSSRLAGDKETQYF

d_gene: TRBD2
abundance: many
j_gene: TRBJ2-7
v_gene: TRBV14
CDR3nt: TGTGCCAGCACATCGACTAGCGGGGAAAGGGTCGAGCAGTACTTC
CDR3aa: CASTSTSGERVEQYF

d_gene: TRBD2
abundance: many
j_gene: TRBJ2-4
v_gene: TRBV28
CDR3nt: TGTGCCAGCAGTTTATTAGCGGGGGGCAAAAACATTCAGTACTTC
CDR3aa: CASSLLAGGKNIQYF

d_gene: TRBD1
abundance: many
j_gene: TRBJ1-6
v_gene: TRBV7-2
CDR3nt: TGTGCCAGCAGCCTCTCGACAGGGCGGGGGCCCCTCCACTTT
CDR3aa: CASSLSTGRGPLHF